This T cell receptor (beta chain) appears in the sequencing data of a study of shared clonotypes between healthy human individuals. Whole-study context: The donors, a couple of women and three men, were aged 18 to 49.

The CDR3 spans 13 residues. V was clipped by 10 bases and J by 2 bases, with 14 bases between them. Looked up from germline, CDR1 is SNHLY and CDR2 is FYNNEI. Deep-level settings were used for running the assay. TCRdb's table, derived via immunoSEQ multiplex PCR, lists solely in-frame clones and lacks some. Seen here are 2 million to 3 million clones, roughly 93% observed once, and the top ten hold approximately 0.35%. V is TRBV2 and J is TRBJ1-2, with a tentative D call TRBD1 (6 bases). This receptor was obtained from a man in his late teens or twenties in good health. Some clones in this sample may be carry-over from other donors' samples. Sequenced: naive CD4+ T cells from PBMCs. Specified subset: CD45RA+ positively selected. The CDR3 DNA sequence: TGTGCCACGGCGGGGGGCTCGAACTATGGCTACACCTTC. Its translation is CATAGGSNYGYTF. The entire variable domain, with the rest obtained from reference TRBV2 and TRBJ1-2, is as follows: EPEVTQTPSHQVTQMGQEVILRCVPISNHLYFYWYRQILGQKVEFLVSFYNNEISEKSEIFDDQFSVERPDGSNFTLKIRSTKLEDSAMYFCATAGGSNYGYTFGSGTRLTVV.